Here is one T cell receptor (beta chain) with its context. Its antigen is not known. This entry belongs to a study of response to subunit inactivated influenza vaccine. Whole-study findings and limits: New T cells are recruited in small numbers by each seasonal influenza vaccination, according to the authors' suggestion.

TCRdb reanalysed the RT-PCR reads using MiXCR and keeps one entry per CDR3 protein. The repertoire holds hundreds of thousands of distinct CDR3 sequences, with roughly 25% as singletons. This clonotype was obtained from a man aged 45-65 years who received an inactivated influenza vaccine. Here the sequenced sample was CD4+ T cells sorted from PBMCs, taken about 5 days after vaccination.

The CDR3 DNA reads as TGTGCCAGCAGGGGGGTCCCCGGGGAGCTGTTTTTT. Its protein product is CASRGVPGELFF. The V gene is TRBV9, the J gene TRBJ2-2, with D perhaps matching TRBD1 or TRBD2 (5 bases each). This CDR3 is 12 amino acids long. Trimming stripped 5 bases from V and 6 bases from J, with 8 bases between. CDR1 is SGDLS, CDR2 YYNGEE, per germline. The variable domain in full, completed from reference TRBV9 and TRBJ2-2, reads DSGVTQTPKHLITATGQRVTLRCSPRSGDLSVYWYQQSLDQGLQFLIQYYNGEERAKGNILERFSAQQFPDLHSELNLSSLELGDSALYFCASRGVPGELFFGEGSRLTVL.